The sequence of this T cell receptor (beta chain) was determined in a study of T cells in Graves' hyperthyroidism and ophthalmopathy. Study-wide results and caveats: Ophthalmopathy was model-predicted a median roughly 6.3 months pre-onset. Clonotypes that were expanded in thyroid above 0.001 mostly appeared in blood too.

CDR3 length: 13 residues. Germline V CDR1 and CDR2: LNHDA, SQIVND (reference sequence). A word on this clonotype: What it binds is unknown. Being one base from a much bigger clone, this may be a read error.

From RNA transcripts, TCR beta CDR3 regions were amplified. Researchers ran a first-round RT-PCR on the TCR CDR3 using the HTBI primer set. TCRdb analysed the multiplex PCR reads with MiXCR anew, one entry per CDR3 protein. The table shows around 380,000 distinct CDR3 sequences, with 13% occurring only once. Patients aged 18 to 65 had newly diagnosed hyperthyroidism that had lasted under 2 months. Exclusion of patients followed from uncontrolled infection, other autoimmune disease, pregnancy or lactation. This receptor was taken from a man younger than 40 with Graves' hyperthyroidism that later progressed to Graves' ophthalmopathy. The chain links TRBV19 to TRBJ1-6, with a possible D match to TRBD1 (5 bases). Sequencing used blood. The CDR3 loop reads CVSSGDRDSPLHF. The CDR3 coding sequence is TGTGTCAGTAGTGGCGACAGAGATTCACCCCTCCACTTT.